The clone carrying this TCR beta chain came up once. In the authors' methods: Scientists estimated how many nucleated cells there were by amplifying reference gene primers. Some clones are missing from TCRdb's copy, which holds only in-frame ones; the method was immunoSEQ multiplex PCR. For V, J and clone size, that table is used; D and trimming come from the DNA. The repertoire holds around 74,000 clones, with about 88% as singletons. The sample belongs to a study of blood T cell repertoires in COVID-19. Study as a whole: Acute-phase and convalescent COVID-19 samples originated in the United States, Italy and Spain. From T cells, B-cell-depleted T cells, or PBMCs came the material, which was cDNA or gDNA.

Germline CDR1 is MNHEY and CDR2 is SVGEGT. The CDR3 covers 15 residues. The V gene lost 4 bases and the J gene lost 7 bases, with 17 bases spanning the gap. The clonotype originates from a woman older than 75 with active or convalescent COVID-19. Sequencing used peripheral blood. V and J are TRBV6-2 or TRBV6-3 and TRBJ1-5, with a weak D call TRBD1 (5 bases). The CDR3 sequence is CASSSIDRLEQPQHF. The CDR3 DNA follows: TGTGCCAGCAGTTCCATCGACAGACTTGAACAGCCCCAGCATTTT.